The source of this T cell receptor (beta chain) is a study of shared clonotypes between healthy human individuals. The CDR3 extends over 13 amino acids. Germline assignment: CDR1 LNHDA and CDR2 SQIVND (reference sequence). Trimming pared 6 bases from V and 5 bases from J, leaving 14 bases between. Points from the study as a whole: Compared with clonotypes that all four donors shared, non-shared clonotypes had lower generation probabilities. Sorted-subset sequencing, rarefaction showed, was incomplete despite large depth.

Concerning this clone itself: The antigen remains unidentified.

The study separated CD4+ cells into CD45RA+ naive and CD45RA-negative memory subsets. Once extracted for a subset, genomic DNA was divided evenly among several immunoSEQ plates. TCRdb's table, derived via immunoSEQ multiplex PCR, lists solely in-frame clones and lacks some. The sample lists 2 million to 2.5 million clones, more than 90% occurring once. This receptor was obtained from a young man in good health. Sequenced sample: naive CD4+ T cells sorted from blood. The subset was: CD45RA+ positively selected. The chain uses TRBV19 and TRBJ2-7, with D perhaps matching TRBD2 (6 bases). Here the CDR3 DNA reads TGTGCCAGTAGAACTGCTGGAGGGCACGAGCAGTACTTC. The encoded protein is CASRTAGGHEQYF.